Sequencing of this T cell receptor (beta chain) was carried out in a study of T cells after yellow fever vaccination. A note on this clonotype: No antigen is known for it.

With 2 bases removed from V and 4 bases from J, the gap between germline ends came to 21 bases. This CDR3 region has 17 residues. The germline V gene encodes CDR1 SGHRS and CDR2 YFSETQ. Whole-study results and caveats: The study re-detected most primary-vaccination clones after the booster (about 96% CD4, 88% CD8).

TCRdb redid the calling of the 5' RACE reads with MiXCR, one entry per CDR3 protein. The table shows about 300,000 distinct CDR3 sequences, with around 7.3% occurring only once. This clonotype originated in a man aged 18 to 29 who received the YFV17D yellow fever vaccine. This material consisted of PBMCs, taken roughly 46 days after the first yellow fever vaccination. This sequence joins TRBV5-1 and TRBJ1-1; no firm D call. The CDR3 protein is CASSFGEAGDLGTEAFF. CDR3 nucleotides: TGCGCCAGCAGCTTCGGGGAGGCAGGCGACCTAGGCACTGAAGCTTTCTTT.